The 20 T cell receptor beta chains reported below all come from one sample, sequenced in a study of blood T cell repertoires in COVID-19. TCRdb's table, derived via immunoSEQ multiplex PCR, lists solely in-frame clones and lacks some. Altogether about 200,000 clones are present, around three quarters being singletons, with the ten largest covering 4.5% to 7%. The source material was peripheral blood. These TCRs come from a woman in her sixties or seventies with acute or convalescent COVID-19.

This clone was observed once. The rearrangement joins TRBV21-1 to TRBJ2-7; the table names TRBD2, a call not compared with the DNA. TRBV21-1 is shown as a pseudogene. The CDR3 has 18 residues. CDR3 residues: CASSKVRTSGSKLHEQYF. The CDR3 DNA sequence: TGTGCCAGCAGCAAAGTGAGGACTAGCGGGAGTAAGCTCCACGAGCAGTACTTC.

This CDR3 is CASSLGAQETQYF. The CDR3 DNA sequence: TGTGCCAGCAGCTTAGGAGCGCAAGAGACCCAGTACTTC. This chain joins TRBV11-2 and TRBJ2-5; D remains ambiguous. This CDR3 region has 13 residues. Looked up from germline, CDR1 is SGHAT and CDR2 is FQNNGV. V was clipped by 1 base and J by 2 bases, with 5 bases between them.

The chain recombines TRBV27 with TRBJ2-1; possibly TRBD2 for D (7 bases). The germline V gene encodes CDR1 MNHEY and CDR2 SMNVEV (reference sequence). The CDR3 sequence is 14 residues long. The germline V and J ends were trimmed by 8 bases and 8 bases, with 19 bases remaining between them. DNA for the CDR3: TGTGCCAGCGCAAGAATAGGGGGGGGCGATGAGCAGTTCTTC. As protein: CASARIGGGDEQFF.

This clone appeared once. The chain is built from TRBV10-3 and TRBJ2-2; 11 positions agree with TRBD2. CDR3 length equals 16 residues. CDR1 ENHRY and CDR2 SYGVKD come from the germline V gene. J was trimmed by 5 bases and V by 4 bases; bases with no gene match: 6. The CDR3 protein is CAISGSASGGTGELFF. The CDR3 DNA reads as TGTGCCATCAGTGGATCGGCTAGCGGGGGGACCGGGGAGCTGTTTTTT.

This clone has more than one count but fewer than ten. The CDR3 DNA sequence: TGTGCCAGCTCACCTGGACTAGCGGGAGTCAATGAGCAGTTCTTC. The encoded protein is CASSPGLAGVNEQFF. V gene TRBV18 combines with J gene TRBJ2-1; 13 positions agree with TRBD2. After removal of 3 bases from V and 6 bases from J, the junction contained 2 bases not matched to a gene. The CDR3 is 15 residues long. From germline, CDR1 is KGHSH and CDR2 LQKENI.

The chain has TRBV2 and TRBJ1-2; the match to TRBD1 covers 7 bases. After removal of 4 bases from V and 3 bases from J, the junction contained 2 bases not matched to a gene. From germline, CDR1 is SNHLY and CDR2 FYNNEI. CDR3 length: 13 residues. CDR3 residues: CASSVQGDYGYTF. DNA of the CDR3: TGTGCCAGCAGTGTTCAGGGGGACTATGGCTACACCTTC.

The chain has TRBV5-4 and TRBJ2-7; 8 bases are shared with TRBD1. Germline assignment: CDR1 SGHNT and CDR2 YYREEE (reference sequence). The CDR3 contains 13 residues. J was trimmed by 4 bases and V by 4 bases; bases with no gene match: 4. The CDR3 sequence is CASSRDRQYEQYF. The CDR3 DNA reads TGTGCCAGCAGCAGGGACAGGCAGTACGAGCAGTACTTC.

This chain joins TRBV7-8 and TRBJ1-2; D is possibly TRBD1 (6 bases). Trimming cost V 4 bases and J 2 bases, with 8 bases left between them. The CDR3 covers 13 residues. Germline CDR1 and CDR2: SGHVS and FQNEAQ. CDR3 coding DNA: TGTGCCAGCAGCTCCGGGACAAACTATGGCTACACCTTC. As protein: CASSSGTNYGYTF.

As for this clone: The sample has other DNA sequences that encode this CDR3 too. This chain joins TRBV28 and TRBJ1-5, with 7 bases matching TRBD1. The germline V gene has CDR1 MDHEN and CDR2 SYDVKM. V was clipped by 5 bases and J by 2 bases; unmatched bases: 6. This CDR3 is built from 15 residues. CDR3 coding DNA: TGTGCCAGCAGTCCCCCAACAGGGGGCAATCAGCCCCAGCATTTT. It specifies CASSPPTGGNQPQHF.

This chain links TRBV5-4 with TRBJ2-2; 9 nucleotides align to TRBD1. This CDR3 has 17 amino acids. J gave up 4 bases and V 4 bases, and 11 bases lay outside the gene matches. Germline V gene data show CDR1 as SGHNT and CDR2 as YYREEE (reference sequence). Here the CDR3 reads CASSTGTGTHGTGELFF. CDR3 nucleotides: TGTGCCAGCAGCACCGGGACAGGGACCCATGGCACCGGGGAGCTGTTTTTT. The full variable domain, rest sourced from reference TRBV5-4 and TRBJ2-2, is ETGVTQSPTHLIKTRGQQVTLRCSSQSGHNTVSWYQQALGQGPQFIFQYYREEENGRGNFPPRFSGLQFPNYSSELNVNALELDDSALYLCASSTGTGTHGTGELFFGEGSRLTVL.

The rearrangement joins TRBV7-2 to TRBJ2-3; 7 nucleotides line up with TRBD2. V lost 5 bases and J lost 4; bases outside the gene matches: 15. Germline lookup yields CDR1 SGHTA and CDR2 FQGNSA. This CDR3 has 17 amino acids. The CDR3 DNA sequence: TGTGCCAGCAGCCCCACCTGGGGAGGGCCGGTGGCAGATACGCAGTATTTT. It specifies CASSPTWGGPVADTQYF.

The rearrangement joins TRBV5-1 to TRBJ2-7; D is perhaps TRBD1 (5 bases). The CDR3 totals 13 residues. Looked up from germline, CDR1 is SGHRS and CDR2 is YFSETQ. Trimming left V 4 bases short and J 3 bases short, with 11 bases between. The CDR3, as DNA: TGCGCCAGCAGCAACACAGGATACTACGAGCAGTACTTC. Amino acid sequence: CASSNTGYYEQYF.

This rearrangement joins TRBV3-1 (or the pseudogene TRBV3-2) to TRBJ1-3, with D perhaps matching TRBD1 (6 bases). The V gene lost 8 bases and the J gene lost 0 bases, with 11 bases spanning the gap. Germline V CDR1 and CDR2: LGHDT, YNNKEL (reference sequence). The length of the CDR3 is 14 residues. The CDR3 loop reads CASGQPGSGNTIYF. The CDR3 nucleotides read TGTGCCAGCGGACAGCCCGGCTCTGGAAACACCATATATTTT.

The rearrangement joins TRBV3-1 (or the pseudogene TRBV3-2) to TRBJ1-5; 10 positions match TRBD1. The CDR3 sequence is 16 residues long. Trimming removed 4 bases from V and 1 base from J; junction bases left unmatched: 4. CDR1 is LGHDT, CDR2 YNNKEL, per germline (reference sequence). The CDR3 DNA reads TGTGCCAGCAGCCGGGGGACAGGGGTGAGCAATCAGCCCCAGCATTTT. Encoded protein: CASSRGTGVSNQPQHF.

The chain has TRBV5-1 and TRBJ2-1, with TRBD2 matching 11 bases. The CDR3 is 19 residues long. The J segment lost 2 bases and the V segment lost 5 bases, leaving 15 bases of the junction unmatched. Germline lookup yields CDR1 SGHRS and CDR2 YFSETQ. The CDR3 protein is CASSSPGLAVLPTYNEQFF. Written as DNA, the CDR3 is TGCGCCAGCAGTTCGCCGGGACTAGCGGTGCTACCAACCTACAATGAGCAGTTCTTC.

V usage is TRBV2 and J usage is TRBJ1-4, with 7 bases identical to TRBD1. J lost 7 bases, V lost 7 bases, and 6 bases had no gene match. CDR3 length: 13 residues. Germline CDR1 SNHLY, CDR2 FYNNEI. In DNA, the CDR3 is TGTGCCAGCACAGGACAGGTGGTTGAAAAACTGTTTTTT. This translates into CASTGQVVEKLFF.

The rearrangement links TRBV28 to TRBJ1-3; D gene unclear. V lost 6 bases and J lost 0, with 6 bases in between. Per the germline V gene, CDR1 is MDHEN and CDR2 is SYDVKM. This CDR3 spans 13 amino acids. The CDR3 protein is CASRYSSGNTIYF. The CDR3 DNA sequence: TGTGCCAGCAGGTATTCCTCTGGAAACACCATATATTTT. Drawing the rest from reference TRBV28 and TRBJ1-3, the complete variable domain is DVKVTQSSRYLVKRTGEKVFLECVQDMDHENMFWYRQDPGLGLRLIYFSYDVKMKEKGDIPEGYSVSREKKERFSLILESASTNQTSMYLCASRYSSGNTIYFGEGSWLTVV.

The chain couples TRBV5-1 to TRBJ1-2, with D tentatively TRBD1 (5 bases). V lost 4 bases and J 5 bases, leaving 18 bases between the germline ends. From germline, CDR1 is SGHRS and CDR2 YFSETQ. The CDR3 sequence is 15 residues long. The CDR3 region is CASSPETEPGYGYTF. As DNA, the CDR3 is TGCGCCAGCAGCCCCGAGACAGAGCCCGGGTATGGCTACACCTTC. The whole variable domain, filled in from reference TRBV5-1 and TRBJ1-2, reads KAGVTQTPRYLIKTRGQQVTLSCSPISGHRSVSWYQQTPGQGLQFLFEYFSETQRNKGNFPGRFSGRQFSNSRSEMNVSTLELGDSALYLCASSPETEPGYGYTFGSGTRLTVV.

CDR3 loop: CASSSSGTGDQPQHF. The DNA of the CDR3 is TGTGCCAGCAGTTCCTCCGGGACAGGGGATCAGCCCCAGCATTTT. The chain employs TRBV28 and TRBJ1-5; 10 positions agree with TRBD1. The germline gives CDR1 MDHEN, CDR2 SYDVKM. This CDR3 comprises 15 residues. The ends lost 4 bases at V and 5 bases at J; junction bases unmatched: 5.

This clone was found a few times. The genes are TRBV18 and TRBJ2-2; D is undetermined. V lost 3 bases and J lost 6, with 2 bases in between. CDR1 and CDR2 from the germline V gene are KGHSH and LQKENI. CDR3 size: 11 residues. The CDR3 DNA reads as TGTGCCAGCTCACCCGCCGGGGAGCTGTTTTTT. Amino acid sequence: CASSPAGELFF.